The entry below gives a single TCR beta chain sequence along with its context. At one end, the junction sequence differs from germline, possibly due to a read error. The researchers produced TCR beta cDNA from roughly 550 ng total RNA with a constant-region primer. ARM-PCR, slightly modified, supplied the TCR beta libraries through three nested multiplex PCR rounds. It was with TRBV1-TRBV30 forward primers and a C-beta reverse primer that the first two PCR rounds were run, at around 9 cycles each. Each CDR3 protein is one row after TCRdb ran MiXCR on the multiplex PCR reads. Of under 200,000 distinct CDR3 sequences in the sample, around four fifths were seen once. The CDR3 loop spans 13 amino acids. Germline V gene lookup returns CDR1 MNHEY and CDR2 SVGAGI. DNA and RNA were both co-extracted from 20-30 mg of bulk tissue that had not been sorted. Each tumor specimen held more than 75% viable tumor cells.

This entry is derived from a study of tumor-infiltrating lymphocytes in primary liver carcinoma. Sample: tumor tissue from primary liver carcinoma. The clonotype was recovered from a man aged 40-49 years with primary liver carcinoma and hepatitis B virus infection. The V and J genes are TRBV6-5 and TRBJ1-2; D remains ambiguous. The CDR3 here is CASSYGGNNGYTF. CDR3 in DNA: TGTGCCAGCAGTTACGGAGGTAACAATGGCTACACCTTC.